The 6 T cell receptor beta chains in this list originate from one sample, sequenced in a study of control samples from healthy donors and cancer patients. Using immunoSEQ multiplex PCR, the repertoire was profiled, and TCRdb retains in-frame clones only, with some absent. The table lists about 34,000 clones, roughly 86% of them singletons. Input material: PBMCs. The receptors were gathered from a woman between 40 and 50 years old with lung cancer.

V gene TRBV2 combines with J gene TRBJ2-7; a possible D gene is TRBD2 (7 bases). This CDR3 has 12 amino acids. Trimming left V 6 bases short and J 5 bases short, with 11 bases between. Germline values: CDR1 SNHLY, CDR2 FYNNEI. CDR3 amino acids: CASRRGGDEQYF. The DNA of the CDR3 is TGTGCCAGCAGAAGGGGGGGGGACGAGCAGTACTTC.

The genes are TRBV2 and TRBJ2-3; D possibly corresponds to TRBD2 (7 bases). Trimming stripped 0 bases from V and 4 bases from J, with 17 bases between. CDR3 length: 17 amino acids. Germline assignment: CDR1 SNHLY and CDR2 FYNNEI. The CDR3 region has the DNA TGTGCCAGCAGTGAAGCGGGCGGGGGCCTTGGCGCAGATACGCAGTATTTT. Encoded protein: CASSEAGGGLGADTQYF.

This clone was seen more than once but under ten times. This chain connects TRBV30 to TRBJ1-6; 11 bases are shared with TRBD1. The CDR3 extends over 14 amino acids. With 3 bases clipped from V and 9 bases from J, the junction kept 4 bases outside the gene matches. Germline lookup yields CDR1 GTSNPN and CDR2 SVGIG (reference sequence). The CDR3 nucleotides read TGTGCCTGGAGGGCCGGGACAGGGGGTTCACCCCTCCACTTT. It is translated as CAWRAGTGGSPLHF.

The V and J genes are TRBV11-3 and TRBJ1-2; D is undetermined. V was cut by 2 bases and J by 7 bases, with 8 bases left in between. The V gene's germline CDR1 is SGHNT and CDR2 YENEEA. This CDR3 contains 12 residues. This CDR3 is CASSLQGFGYTF. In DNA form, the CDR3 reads TGTGCCAGCAGCTTACAAGGGTTTGGCTACACCTTC.

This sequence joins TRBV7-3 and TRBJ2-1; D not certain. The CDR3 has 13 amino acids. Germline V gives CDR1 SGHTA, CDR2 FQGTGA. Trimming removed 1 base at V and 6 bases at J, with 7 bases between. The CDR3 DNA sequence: TGTGCCAGCAGCTTAAGTCAGAGCAATGAGCAGTTCTTC. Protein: CASSLSQSNEQFF.

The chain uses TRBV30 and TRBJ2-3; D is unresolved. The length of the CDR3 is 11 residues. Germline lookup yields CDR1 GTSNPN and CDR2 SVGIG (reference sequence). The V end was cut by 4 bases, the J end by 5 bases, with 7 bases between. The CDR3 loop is CAWMVGDTQYF. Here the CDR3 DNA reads TGTGCCTGGATGGTGGGAGATACGCAGTATTTT.